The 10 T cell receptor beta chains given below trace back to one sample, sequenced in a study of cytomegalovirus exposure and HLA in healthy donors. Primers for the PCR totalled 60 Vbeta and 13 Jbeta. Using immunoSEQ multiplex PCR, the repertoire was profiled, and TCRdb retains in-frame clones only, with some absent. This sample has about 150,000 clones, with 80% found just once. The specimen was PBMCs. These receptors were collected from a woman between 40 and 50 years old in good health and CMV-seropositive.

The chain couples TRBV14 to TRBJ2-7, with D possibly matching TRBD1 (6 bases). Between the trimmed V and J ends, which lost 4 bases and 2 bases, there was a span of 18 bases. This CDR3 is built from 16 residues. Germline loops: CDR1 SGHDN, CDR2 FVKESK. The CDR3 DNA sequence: TGTGCCAGCAGCCTCTCAGGCCAGGGGCATACCTACGAGCAGTACTTC. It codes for CASSLSGQGHTYEQYF.

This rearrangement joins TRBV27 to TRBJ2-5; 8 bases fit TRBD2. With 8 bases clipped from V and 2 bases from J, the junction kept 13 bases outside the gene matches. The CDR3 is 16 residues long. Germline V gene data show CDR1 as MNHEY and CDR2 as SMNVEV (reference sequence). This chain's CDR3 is CASWAAGGGGQETQYF. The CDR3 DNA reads TGTGCCAGCTGGGCCGCGGGGGGCGGTGGGCAAGAGACCCAGTACTTC.

DNA of the CDR3: TGCGCCAGCAGCAGGACAGGGGGTGACTACGAGCAGTACTTC. Protein: CASSRTGGDYEQYF. This sequence joins TRBV5-1 and TRBJ2-7; 10 nucleotides line up with TRBD1. The CDR3 contains 14 residues. The germline CDR1 and CDR2 sequences are SGHRS and YFSETQ. V shed 4 bases, J shed 3 bases, and the junction held 4 bases outside the gene matches.

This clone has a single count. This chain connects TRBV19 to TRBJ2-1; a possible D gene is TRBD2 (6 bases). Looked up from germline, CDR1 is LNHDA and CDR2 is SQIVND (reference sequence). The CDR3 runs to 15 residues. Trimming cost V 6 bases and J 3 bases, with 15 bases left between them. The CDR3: CASSDLATIYNEQFF. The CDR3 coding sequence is TGTGCCAGTAGCGACCTAGCGACTATCTACAATGAGCAGTTCTTC.

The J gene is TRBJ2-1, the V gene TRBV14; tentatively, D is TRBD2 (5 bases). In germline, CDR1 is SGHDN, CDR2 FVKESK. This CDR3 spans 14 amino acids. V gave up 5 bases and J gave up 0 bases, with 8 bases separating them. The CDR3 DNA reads TGTGCCAGCAGCTTGGGGAGCTCCTACAATGAGCAGTTCTTC. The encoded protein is CASSLGSSYNEQFF.

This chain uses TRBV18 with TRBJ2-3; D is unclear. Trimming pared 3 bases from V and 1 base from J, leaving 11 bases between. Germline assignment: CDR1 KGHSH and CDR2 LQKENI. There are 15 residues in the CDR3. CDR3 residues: CASSPQASRTDTQYF. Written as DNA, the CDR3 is TGTGCCAGCTCACCCCAGGCGTCTCGCACAGATACGCAGTATTTT. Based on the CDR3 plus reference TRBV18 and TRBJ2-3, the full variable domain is NAGVMQNPRHLVRRRGQEARLRCSPMKGHSHVYWYRQLPEEGLKFMVYLQKENIIDESGMPKERFSAEFPKEGPSILRIQQVVRGDSAAYFCASSPQASRTDTQYFGPGTRLTVL.

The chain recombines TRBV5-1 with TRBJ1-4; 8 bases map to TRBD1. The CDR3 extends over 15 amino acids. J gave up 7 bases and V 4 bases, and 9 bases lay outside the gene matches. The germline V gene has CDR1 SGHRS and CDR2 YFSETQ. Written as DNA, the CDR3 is TGCGCCAGCAGCACCCGACAGGGGAGGAGTGAAAAACTGTTTTTT. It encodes CASSTRQGRSEKLFF.

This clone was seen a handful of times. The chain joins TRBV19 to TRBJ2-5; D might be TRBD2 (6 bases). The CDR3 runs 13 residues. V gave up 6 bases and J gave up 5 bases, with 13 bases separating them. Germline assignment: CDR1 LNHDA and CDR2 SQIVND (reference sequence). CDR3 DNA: TGTGCCAGTAGCATTACCGGGAGCGAGACCCAGTACTTC. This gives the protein CASSITGSETQYF.

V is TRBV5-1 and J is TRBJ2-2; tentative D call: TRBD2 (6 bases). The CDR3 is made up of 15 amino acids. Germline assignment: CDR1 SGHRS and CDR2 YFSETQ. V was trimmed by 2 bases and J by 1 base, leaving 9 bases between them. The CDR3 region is CASSFVGGNTGELFF. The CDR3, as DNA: TGCGCCAGCAGCTTCGTGGGAGGGAACACCGGGGAGCTGTTTTTT.

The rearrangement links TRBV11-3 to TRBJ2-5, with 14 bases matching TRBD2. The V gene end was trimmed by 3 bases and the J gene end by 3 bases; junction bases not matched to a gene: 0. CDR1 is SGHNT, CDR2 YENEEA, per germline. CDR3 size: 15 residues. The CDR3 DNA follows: TGTGCCAGCAGCTTGACTAGCGGGAGGGAAGAGACCCAGTACTTC. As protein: CASSLTSGREETQYF.